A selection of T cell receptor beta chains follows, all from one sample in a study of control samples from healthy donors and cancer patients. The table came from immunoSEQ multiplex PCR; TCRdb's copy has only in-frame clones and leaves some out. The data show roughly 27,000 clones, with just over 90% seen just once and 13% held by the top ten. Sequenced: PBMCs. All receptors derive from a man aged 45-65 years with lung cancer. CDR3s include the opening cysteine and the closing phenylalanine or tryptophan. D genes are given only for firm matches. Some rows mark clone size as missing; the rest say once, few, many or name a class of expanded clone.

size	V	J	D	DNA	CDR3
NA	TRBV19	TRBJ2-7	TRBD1	TGTGCCAGTAGTTCCCCGGGACAGGGGGGAACCTACGAGCAGTACTTC	CASSSPGQGGTYEQYF
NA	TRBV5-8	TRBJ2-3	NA	TGTGCCAGCAGCTCCCAGGGCCCCGGGTATACGCAGTATTTT	CASSSQGPGYTQYF
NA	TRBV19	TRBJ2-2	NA	TGTGCCAGTAGTATTTTAACGAACCCGAACACCGGGGAGCTGTTTTTT	CASSILTNPNTGELFF
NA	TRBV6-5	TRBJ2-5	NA	TGTGCCAGCAGCCCACAGGGACTCGATGGAGCGACCCAGTACTTC	CASSPQGLDGATQYF
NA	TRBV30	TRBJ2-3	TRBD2	TGTGCCTGGACCCTTAGCGGGGGGGGCACAGATACGCAGTATTTT	CAWTLSGGGTDTQYF
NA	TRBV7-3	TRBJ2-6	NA	TGTGCCAGCAGCCGAAGCAGGGGCGGACCTGGGGCCAACGTCCTGACTTTC	CASSRSRGGPGANVLTF
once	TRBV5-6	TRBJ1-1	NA	TGTGCCAGCAGCTTGCCGGGATCTTCATACACTGAAGCTTTCTTT	CASSLPGSSYTEAFF
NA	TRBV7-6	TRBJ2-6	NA	TGTGCCAGCAGCTTAAGCTCTATTCAGTCTCCCTCTGGGGCCAACGTCCTGACTTTC	CASSLSSIQSPSGANVLTF
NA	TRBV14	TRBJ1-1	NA	TGTGCCAGCAGCCAAGATCGGGTGGACCAAGCTTTCTTT	CASSQDRVDQAFF
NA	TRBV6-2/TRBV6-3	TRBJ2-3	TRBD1	TGTGCCAGCAGTTCGGGACAGGGGGACGGGGATACGCAGTATTTT	CASSSGQGDGDTQYF
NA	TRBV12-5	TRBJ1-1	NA	TGTGCTAGTGCCGTCACCTCCGATGGGGTCGGCACTGAAGCTTTCTTT	CASAVTSDGVGTEAFF
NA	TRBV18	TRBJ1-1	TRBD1	TGTGCCAGCTCACCAAACGGACAGGGCGACACTGAAGCTTTCTTT	CASSPNGQGDTEAFF
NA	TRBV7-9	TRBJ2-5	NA	TGTGCCAGCAGCCAAGGACAAATGGAGACCCAGTACTTC	CASSQGQMETQYF
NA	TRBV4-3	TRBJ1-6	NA	TGCGCCAGCAGCCAAGCAGAGGCAGATAATTCACCCCTCCACTTT	CASSQAEADNSPLHF